This T cell receptor (beta chain) was recovered during a study of blood T cell repertoires in COVID-19. The age range of participants was roughly 18 to 90 years, with residence in some 25 US areas. Each participant's cohort was designated according to participant-reported clinical history. Donors in Cohort 3 who had recovered were those with two negative PCRs, healthcare professional clearance, or resolution of their symptoms. Some clones are missing from TCRdb's copy, which holds only in-frame ones; the method was immunoSEQ multiplex PCR. The table includes a few hundred thousand clones, 84% detected once. The germline gives CDR1 LGHNA, CDR2 YNFKEQ. The CDR3 contains 20 residues. The junction had 13 bases not matched to a gene; V was cut back by 0 bases and J by 7 bases.

The genes are TRBV4-2 and TRBJ2-2; 14 bases line up with TRBD2. Sequencing was performed on PBMCs or T cells enriched from blood (not recorded which). This sequence originates from a woman between 40 and 50 years old who had recovered from COVID-19. CDR3 DNA: TGTGCCAGCAGCCAAGACCCACTAAAGGGGACTAGCGGGAGAGGCGGGGAGCTGTTTTTT. This sequence encodes CASSQDPLKGTSGRGGELFF.